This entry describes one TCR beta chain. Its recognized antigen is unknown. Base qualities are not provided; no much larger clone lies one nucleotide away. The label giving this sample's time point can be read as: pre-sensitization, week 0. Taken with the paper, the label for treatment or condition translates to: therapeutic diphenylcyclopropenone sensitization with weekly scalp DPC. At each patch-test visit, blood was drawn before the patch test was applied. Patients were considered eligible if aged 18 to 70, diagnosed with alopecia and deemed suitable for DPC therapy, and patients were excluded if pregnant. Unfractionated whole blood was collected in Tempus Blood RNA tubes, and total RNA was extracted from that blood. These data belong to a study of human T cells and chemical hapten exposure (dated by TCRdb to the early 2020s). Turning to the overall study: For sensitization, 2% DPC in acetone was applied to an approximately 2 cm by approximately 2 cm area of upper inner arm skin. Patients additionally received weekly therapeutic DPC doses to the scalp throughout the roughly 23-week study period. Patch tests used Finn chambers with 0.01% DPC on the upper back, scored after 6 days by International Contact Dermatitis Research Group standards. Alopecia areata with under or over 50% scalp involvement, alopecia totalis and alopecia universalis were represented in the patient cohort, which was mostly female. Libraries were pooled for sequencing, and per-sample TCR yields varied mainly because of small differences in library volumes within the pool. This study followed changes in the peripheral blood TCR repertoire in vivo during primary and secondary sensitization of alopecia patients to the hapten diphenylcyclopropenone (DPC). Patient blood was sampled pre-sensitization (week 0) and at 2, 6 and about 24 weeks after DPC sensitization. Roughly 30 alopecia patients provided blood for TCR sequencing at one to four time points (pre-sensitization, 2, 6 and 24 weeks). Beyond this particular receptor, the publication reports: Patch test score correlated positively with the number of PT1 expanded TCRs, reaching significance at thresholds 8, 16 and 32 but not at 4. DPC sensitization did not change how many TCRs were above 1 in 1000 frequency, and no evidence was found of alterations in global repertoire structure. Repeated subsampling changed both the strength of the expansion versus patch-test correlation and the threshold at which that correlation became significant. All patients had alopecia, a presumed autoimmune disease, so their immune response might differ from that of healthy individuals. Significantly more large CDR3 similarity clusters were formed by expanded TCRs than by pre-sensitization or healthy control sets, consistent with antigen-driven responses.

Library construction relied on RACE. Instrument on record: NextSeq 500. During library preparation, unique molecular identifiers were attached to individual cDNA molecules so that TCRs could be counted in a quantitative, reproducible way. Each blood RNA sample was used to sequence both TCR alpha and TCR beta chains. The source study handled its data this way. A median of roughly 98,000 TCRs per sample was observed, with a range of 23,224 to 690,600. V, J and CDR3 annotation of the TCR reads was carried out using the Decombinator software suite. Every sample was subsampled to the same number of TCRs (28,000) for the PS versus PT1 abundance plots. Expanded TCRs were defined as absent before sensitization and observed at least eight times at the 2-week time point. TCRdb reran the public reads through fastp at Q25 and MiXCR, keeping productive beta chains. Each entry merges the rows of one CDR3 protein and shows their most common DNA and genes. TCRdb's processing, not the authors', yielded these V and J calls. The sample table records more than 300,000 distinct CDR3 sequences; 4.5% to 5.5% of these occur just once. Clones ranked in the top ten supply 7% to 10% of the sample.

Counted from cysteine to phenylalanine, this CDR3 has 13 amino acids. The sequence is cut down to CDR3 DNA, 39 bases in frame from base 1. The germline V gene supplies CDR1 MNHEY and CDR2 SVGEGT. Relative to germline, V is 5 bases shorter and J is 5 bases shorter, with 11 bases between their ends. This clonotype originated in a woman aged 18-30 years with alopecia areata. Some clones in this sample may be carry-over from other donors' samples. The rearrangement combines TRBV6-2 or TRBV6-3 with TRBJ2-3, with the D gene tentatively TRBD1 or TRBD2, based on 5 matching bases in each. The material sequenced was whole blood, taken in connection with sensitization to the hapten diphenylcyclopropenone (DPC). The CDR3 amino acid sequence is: CASSGTPRDTQYF. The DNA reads TGTGCCAGCAGTGGGACCCCTCGAGATACGCAGTATTTT.